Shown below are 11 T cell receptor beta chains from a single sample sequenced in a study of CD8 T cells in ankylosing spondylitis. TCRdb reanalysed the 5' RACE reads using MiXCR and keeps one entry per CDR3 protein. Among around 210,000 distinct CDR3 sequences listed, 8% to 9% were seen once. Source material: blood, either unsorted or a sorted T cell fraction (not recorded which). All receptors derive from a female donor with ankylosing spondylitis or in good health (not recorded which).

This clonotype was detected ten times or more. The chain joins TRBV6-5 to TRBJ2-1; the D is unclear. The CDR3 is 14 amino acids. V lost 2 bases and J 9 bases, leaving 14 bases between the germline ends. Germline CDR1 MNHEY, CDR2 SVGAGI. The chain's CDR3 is CASSYDRVRGEQFF. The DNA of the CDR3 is TGTGCCAGCAGTTACGATAGGGTTCGCGGTGAGCAGTTCTTC.

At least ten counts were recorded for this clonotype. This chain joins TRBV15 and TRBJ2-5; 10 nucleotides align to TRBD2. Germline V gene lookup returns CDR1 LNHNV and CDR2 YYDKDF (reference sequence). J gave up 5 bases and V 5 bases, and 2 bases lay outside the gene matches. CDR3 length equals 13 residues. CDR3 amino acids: CATSPTSGETQYF. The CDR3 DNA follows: TGTGCCACCAGCCCGACTAGCGGGGAGACCCAGTACTTC.

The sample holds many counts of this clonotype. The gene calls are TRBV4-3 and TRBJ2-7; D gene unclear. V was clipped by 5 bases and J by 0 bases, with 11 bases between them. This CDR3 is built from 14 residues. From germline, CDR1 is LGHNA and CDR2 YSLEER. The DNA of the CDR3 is TGCGCCAGCAGCGAAATGGGCAACTCCTACGAGCAGTACTTC. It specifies CASSEMGNSYEQYF.

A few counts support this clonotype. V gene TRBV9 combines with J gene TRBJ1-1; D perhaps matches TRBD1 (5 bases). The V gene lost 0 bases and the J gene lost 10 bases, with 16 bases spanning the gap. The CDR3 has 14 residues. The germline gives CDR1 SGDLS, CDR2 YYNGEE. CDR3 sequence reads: CASSVDDRIGGAFF. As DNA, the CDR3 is TGTGCCAGCAGCGTAGACGACCGCATTGGGGGAGCTTTCTTT.

The CDR3 nucleotides are TGCAGTGCTAGACGGGACAGTCTTTCCAGGTACAATGAGCAGTTCTTC. This translates into CSARRDSLSRYNEQFF. The chain joins TRBV20-1 to TRBJ2-1, with 7 bases fitting TRBD1. Germline V lookup: CDR1 DFQATT, CDR2 SNEGSKA (reference sequence). Trimming at V came to 2 bases and at J to 4 bases, leaving 11 bases not matched to a gene. The CDR3 consists of 16 residues.

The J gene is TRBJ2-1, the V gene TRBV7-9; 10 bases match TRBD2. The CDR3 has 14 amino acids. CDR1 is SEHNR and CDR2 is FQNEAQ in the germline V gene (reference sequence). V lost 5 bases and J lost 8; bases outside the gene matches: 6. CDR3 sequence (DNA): TGTGCCAGCAGCATGAGCGGGAGGGGGGATGAGCAGTTCTTC. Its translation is CASSMSGRGDEQFF.

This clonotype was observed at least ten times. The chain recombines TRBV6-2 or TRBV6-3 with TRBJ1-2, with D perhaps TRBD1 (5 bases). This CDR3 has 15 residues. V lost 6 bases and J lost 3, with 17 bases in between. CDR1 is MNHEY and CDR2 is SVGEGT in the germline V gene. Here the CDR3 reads CASSSPAGGDYGYTF. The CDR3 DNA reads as TGTGCCAGCAGCTCCCCCGCGGGGGGTGACTATGGCTACACCTTC.

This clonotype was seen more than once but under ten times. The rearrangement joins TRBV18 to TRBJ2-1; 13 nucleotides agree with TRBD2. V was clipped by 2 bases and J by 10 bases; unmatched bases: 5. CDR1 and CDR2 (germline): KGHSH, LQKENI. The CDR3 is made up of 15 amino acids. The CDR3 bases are TGTGCCAGCTCACCAAAGGGACTAGCGGGATTGGAGCAGTTCTTC. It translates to CASSPKGLAGLEQFF.

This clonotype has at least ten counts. The CDR3 DNA reads TGTGCCAGCAGTAAATCATGGGACAGAATTGGTCGCGAGCAGTACTTC. Translating gives CASSKSWDRIGREQYF. This chain links TRBV2 with TRBJ2-7; TRBD1 aligns across 7 bases. The germline V gene has CDR1 SNHLY and CDR2 FYNNEI. After removal of 5 bases from V and 6 bases from J, the junction contained 16 bases not matched to a gene. This CDR3 is 16 amino acids long.

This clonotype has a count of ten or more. The CDR3 bases are TGCAGTGCTAGAGGATGGAGGGAGGGCGATACGCAGTATTTT. Amino acid sequence: CSARGWREGDTQYF. The rearrangement joins TRBV20-1 to TRBJ2-3; 7 bases map to TRBD2. The CDR3 totals 14 residues. The ends lost 1 base at V and 6 bases at J; junction bases unmatched: 7. The V gene's germline CDR1 is DFQATT and CDR2 SNEGSKA (reference sequence).

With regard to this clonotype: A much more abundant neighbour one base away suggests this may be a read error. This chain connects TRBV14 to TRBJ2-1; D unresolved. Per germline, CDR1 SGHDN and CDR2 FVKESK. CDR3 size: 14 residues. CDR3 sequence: CTSSQIRGYNEQFF. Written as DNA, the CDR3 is TGTACCAGCAGCCAAATACGAGGTTACAATGAGCAGTTCTTC. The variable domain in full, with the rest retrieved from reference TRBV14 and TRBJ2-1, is EAGVTQFPSHSVIEKGQTVTLRCDPISGHDNLYWYRRVMGKEIKFLLHFVKESKQDESGMPNNRFLAERTGGTYSTLKVQPAELEDSGVYFCTSSQIRGYNEQFFGPGTRLTVL.